This T cell receptor (beta chain) was sequenced during a study of tumor-infiltrating lymphocytes in localized non-small cell lung cancer. The trim removed 4 bases at V and 3 bases at J, leaving 3 bases unmatched. The CDR3 has 16 amino acids. The germline CDR1 and CDR2 sequences are SGHNT and YYREEE (reference sequence). TCRdb's copy holds only in-frame clones and misses some; the assay was immunoSEQ multiplex PCR. The sample consists of 20,000 to 25,000 clones, roughly 64% of them appearing once. V is TRBV5-4 and J is TRBJ2-3, with TRBD2 identical over 15 bases. The receptor's source is a human donor with non-small cell lung cancer. The sample taken for sequencing was lung tumor tissue. For the CDR3, the DNA is TGTGCCAGCAGCCGGACTAGCGGGAGGGTAACAGATACGCAGTATTTT. Translating it yields CASSRTSGRVTDTQYF.